The TCR beta chain described here comes from a study of T cell repertoires in aging, cancer and after chemotherapy (dated by TCRdb to between 2018 and 2020). In the study overall: Donors were distributed across six age groups ranging from 30 or younger to 70 or older, with at least three individuals included per group. Healthy donor control TCR repertoires were recorded over several months to years and showed clear clonal overlap across re-sampling. Several million TCR reads were contained in the full dataset. To look at immunoaging and at how T cells reconstitute after chemotherapy, the study profiled TCR beta repertoires in peripheral blood from both healthy donors and cancer patients. Alongside about 97 healthy donors serving as a reference group, the cohort included roughly 220 cancer patients, of whom some 91 had hematological cancers and 110 to 140 had solid cancers.

Rearranged TRB sequences spanning V, D and J segments were amplified by multiplex touch-down PCR using a mixed TRB-A/B primer pool. Two consecutive PCR reactions with Phusion HS II polymerase added Illumina adapters and sample indices to the amplicons. Amplicons were gel-purified with the NucleoSpin Gel and PCR Clean-up kit, then checked with Qubit and an Agilent 2100 Bioanalyzer. The libraries were sequenced on an Illumina MiSeq with 600-cycle, single-indexed, paired-end runs. The authors' pipeline ran thus. Processing of the TRB sequences was carried out with MiXCR versions 2.12 and 3.0.5. Each unique CDR3 nucleotide sequence counted as one clone, and only productive sequences with at least two reads were retained. Shannon diversity, evenness, clonality (one minus evenness), and alpha-parameterized diversity profiles from alpha 0 to 5 were included as repertoire metrics. The IGoR algorithm was used to calculate generation probabilities for clones in the paired samples taken before and after chemotherapy. The public reads were run again by TCRdb, first through fastp at Q25 and then through MiXCR, and only productive beta chains were kept. Entries that share a CDR3 protein sequence are merged under the most common genes and DNA. V and J calls and clone size were set by TCRdb, not the authors. The sample table holds roughly 2,800 distinct CDR3 sequences, of which approximately 30% were seen once. The biggest ten clones account for around 10% of the sample.

Broad study findings and their caveats: In healthy donors, the decline in TCR diversity with age was mainly explained by loss of richness, whereas in cancer patients loss of evenness was also found to contribute. In both cancer cohorts, the median generation probability rose over the chemotherapy interval, which suggests that the repertoire was reconstituted through rebound thymic output. Compared with age-matched healthy donors, untreated patients with hematological or solid cancers had significantly lower TCR diversity and higher clonality in blood. The authors noted that the repertoire data do not allow conclusions about immunological memory after chemotherapy.

This clonotype is classified as medium-sized (0.01 to 0.1%). This receptor's antigen is unknown. No much larger clonotype is one base removed from it; base qualities were not supplied. TCR beta rearrangements were amplified from genomic DNA isolated from peripheral blood, not from sorted cells or RNA. Trimming at the junction amounts to 9 bases on V and 4 bases on J, and the germline ends lie 18 bases apart. The CDR3 numbers 14 residues from cysteine through phenylalanine. CDR3 DNA is the only sequence kept; it has 42 bases, read in frame from the first base. CDR1 and CDR2, per the germline V gene (reference sequence), are LNHNV and YYDKDF.

Sequencing input: blood. This clonotype originated in a human donor in good health. The chain is encoded by TRBV15 joined to TRBJ2-5; the D gene is not confidently resolved. The sequence in DNA is TGTGCCACAAGGGAACTCTCCGGCGGAGAGACCCAGTACTTC. Translated, this gives CATRELSGGETQYF.